This TCR beta chain was sequenced in a study of T cell repertoires in cytomegalovirus infection. Regarding this clonotype: Its antigen is as yet unknown.

Germline values: CDR1 MGHDK, CDR2 SYGVNS. The CDR3 runs 14 residues. Trimming removed 1 base from V and 7 bases from J; junction bases left unmatched: 6. MiXCR, applied by TCRdb to the reads, yields one record per CDR3 protein. The sample consists of roughly 920,000 distinct CDR3 sequences, around a third of them appearing once. The chain is built from TRBV25-1 and TRBJ1-2, with 7 bases fitting TRBD1. The input for sequencing was cultured CD8+ T cells from PBMCs, taken from culture after CMV antigen stimulation. The origin of this receptor is a human donor in good health (CMV status not recorded). Some clones in this sample may be carry-over from other donors' samples. CDR3 coding DNA: TGTGCCAGCAGTGAATCGACAGGGAGAGGTGGCTACACCTTC. Its protein is CASSESTGRGGYTF.